A single sample is the source of the 19 T cell receptor beta chains below, sequenced in a study of T cell repertoires in cytomegalovirus infection. Their antigen targets remain unknown. Each CDR3 protein gets one entry after TCRdb re-called the reads with MiXCR. The sample holds roughly 570,000 distinct CDR3 sequences, about 39% seen once. Sample: cultured PBMCs, taken from culture after CMV antigen stimulation. Receptor source: a human donor in good health (CMV status not recorded). Some clones in this sample may be carry-over from other donors' samples.

The chain employs TRBV4-1 and TRBJ1-5, with 7 nucleotides matching TRBD1. This CDR3 spans 15 amino acids. The germline V gene has CDR1 MGHRA and CDR2 YSYEKL. V trimming: 0 bases; J trimming: 6 bases; junction bases outside the gene matches: 5. In nucleotides, the CDR3 is TGCGCCAGCAGCCAAGAGGGGAACAGGGGTCAGCCCCAGCATTTT. This translates into CASSQEGNRGQPQHF.

The chain combines TRBV7-2 with TRBJ2-4; D might be TRBD1 (5 bases). Trimming shortened V by 5 bases and J by 7 bases, and 18 bases separated the two germline ends. CDR1 is SGHTA and CDR2 is FQGNSA in the germline V gene. The CDR3 has 15 residues. Here the CDR3 DNA reads TGTGCCAGCAGCCTAATCGCAGGGATTAGGAACATTCAGTACTTC. It yields the protein CASSLIAGIRNIQYF.

The rearrangement links TRBV28 to TRBJ2-6; unclear D gene. The CDR3 has 16 amino acids. Germline V gives CDR1 MDHEN, CDR2 SYDVKM. Deletions cut 1 base from V and 4 bases from J, with 11 bases between. CDR3 residues: CASSLLTAYGANVLTF. The CDR3 DNA is TGTGCCAGCAGTTTATTAACGGCTTACGGGGCCAACGTCCTGACTTTC. The full variable domain, its missing parts supplied by reference TRBV28 and TRBJ2-6, is DVKVTQSSRYLVKRTGEKVFLECVQDMDHENMFWYRQDPGLGLRLIYFSYDVKMKEKGDIPEGYSVSREKKERFSLILESASTNQTSMYLCASSLLTAYGANVLTFGAGSRLTVL.

This clonotype was counted a few times. The chain links TRBV12-3 or TRBV12-4 to TRBJ1-3; D call uncertain. V shed 2 bases and J shed 3 bases, with 8 bases lying between them. The length of the CDR3 is 14 residues. Here the CDR3 DNA reads TGTGCCAGCAGTTTAAGCAGCGTTGGAAACACCATATATTTT. Protein sequence: CASSLSSVGNTIYF.

The sample holds many counts of this clonotype. The chain couples TRBV7-2 to TRBJ2-7, with 8 bases matching TRBD2. V was pared by 7 bases and J by 5 bases, with 7 bases of the junction left unmatched. The germline V gene encodes CDR1 SGHTA and CDR2 FQGNSA. There are 13 residues in the CDR3. CDR3 sequence: CASTPGRDHEQYF. DNA of the CDR3: TGTGCCAGCACCCCCGGGAGGGACCACGAGCAGTACTTC.

This clonotype came up a few times. The V call is TRBV11-2, the J call TRBJ2-5; D is unresolved. Germline CDR1 is SGHAT and CDR2 is FQNNGV. CDR3 length: 13 amino acids. The V end was cut by 1 base, the J end by 6 bases, with 9 bases between. This CDR3 reads CASSLVAPQTQYF. CDR3 bases: TGTGCCAGCAGCTTAGTTGCCCCCCAGACCCAGTACTTC. The variable domain in full, completed from reference TRBV11-2 and TRBJ2-5, reads EAGVAQSPRYKIIEKRQSVAFWCNPISGHATLYWYQQILGQGPKLLIQFQNNGVVDDSQLPKDRFSAERLKGVDSTLKIQPAKLEDSAVYLCASSLVAPQTQYFGPGTRLLVL.

The chain combines TRBV6-1 with TRBJ2-3; TRBD2 agrees at 9 bases. V dropped 7 bases and J dropped 6; count of bases not matched to a gene: 14. Germline values: CDR1 MNHNS, CDR2 SASEGT. The CDR3 has 16 amino acids. For the CDR3, the DNA is TGTGCCAGCAAAGGGAGGATAGCGGGGGAGGGGGATACGCAGTATTTT. Protein sequence: CASKGRIAGEGDTQYF.

V usage is TRBV7-4 and J usage is TRBJ1-2; TRBD1 agrees at 9 bases. Trimming cost V 4 bases and J 4 bases; bases outside gene matches: 7. In germline, CDR1 is SGHVT, CDR2 SQSDAQ. This CDR3 contains 15 residues. Written as DNA, the CDR3 is TGTGCCAGCAGCTCGGACAGGGGCCCGATCTATGGCTACACCTTC. Translating gives CASSSDRGPIYGYTF.

The genes are TRBV12-3 or TRBV12-4 and TRBJ2-3; unclear D gene. Trimming pared 6 bases from V and 8 bases from J, leaving 12 bases between. CDR3 length: 12 residues. CDR3 DNA: TGTGCCAGCAGGAACTACCCCCCTACGCAGTATTTT. It encodes CASRNYPPTQYF.

The chain employs TRBV7-8 and TRBJ2-5; D might be TRBD2 (6 bases). From germline, CDR1 is SGHVS and CDR2 FQNEAQ. The CDR3 runs to 15 residues. V was cut by 2 bases and J by 0 bases, with 10 bases left in between. The CDR3 here is CASSLLGDYQETQYF. CDR3 nucleotides: TGTGCCAGCAGCTTACTAGGGGACTACCAAGAGACCCAGTACTTC.

V usage is TRBV7-2 and J usage is TRBJ2-3; TRBD2 is a possible D gene (5 bases). In germline, CDR1 is SGHTA, CDR2 FQGNSA. V was pared by 1 base and J by 0 bases, with 8 bases between. The CDR3 contains 15 residues. CDR3 amino acids: CASSLGPGSTDTQYF. The DNA of the CDR3 is TGTGCCAGCAGCTTAGGCCCGGGGAGCACAGATACGCAGTATTTT.

The rearrangement links TRBV7-6 to TRBJ1-4; D ambiguous. V lost 6 bases to trimming and J lost 7 bases, with 21 bases between them. Germline V gives CDR1 SGHVS, CDR2 FNYEAQ. The CDR3 loop spans 16 amino acids. The CDR3 is CASSHIGQAKGEKLFF. CDR3 nucleotide sequence: TGTGCCAGCAGTCATATAGGGCAGGCTAAGGGTGAAAAACTGTTTTTT.

This clonotype was counted only a few times. The chain uses TRBV5-1 and TRBJ2-2, with TRBD1 identical over 7 bases. V was pared by 9 bases and J by 0 bases, with 17 bases of the junction left unmatched. Germline CDR1 is SGHRS and CDR2 is YFSETQ. The CDR3 sequence is 18 residues long. CDR3 amino acids: CATKPGQIIYANTGELFF. CDR3 nucleotide sequence: TGCGCCACCAAACCGGGACAGATAATCTACGCGAACACCGGGGAGCTGTTTTTT.

The chain joins TRBV25-1 to TRBJ2-7; D is unresolved. Germline V gives CDR1 MGHDK, CDR2 SYGVNS. Trimming took 6 bases from V and 0 from J, leaving 6 bases between them. This CDR3 contains 12 residues. CDR3 coding DNA: TGTGCCAGCAGGTGGGGCTCCTACGAGCAGTACTTC. Translating it yields CASRWGSYEQYF.

This chain uses TRBV7-8 with TRBJ2-3, with D uncertain. Per germline, CDR1 SGHVS and CDR2 FQNEAQ. Trimming stripped 1 base from V and 0 bases from J, with 8 bases between. This CDR3 region has 15 residues. CDR3 loop: CASSLGLRSTDTQYF. The CDR3 bases are TGTGCCAGCAGCTTAGGACTCCGTAGCACAGATACGCAGTATTTT. Full variable domain (remainder filled in from reference TRBV7-8 and TRBJ2-3): GAGVSQSPRYKVAKRGQDVALRCDPISGHVSLFWYQQALGQGPEFLTYFQNEAQLDKSGLPSDRFFAERPEGSVSTLKIQRTQQEDSAVYLCASSLGLRSTDTQYFGPGTRLTVL.

This clonotype was seen repeatedly, ten times or more. The junction and the germline gene differ at one end; a read error may be behind it. The chain carries TRBV12-3 or TRBV12-4 and TRBJ2-7; D remains unclear. The CDR3 spans 13 residues. CDR3 nucleotide sequence: TGTGCCAGCAGCTTAGGTCAGGACTACGAGCAGTACTTC. Its protein is CASSLGQDYEQYF.

The chain joins TRBV10-3 to TRBJ2-1, with a weak D call TRBD1 (7 bases). CDR3 size: 14 residues. The ends were cut back, 9 bases at V and 1 base at J, with 13 bases in the middle. Germline CDR1 ENHRY, CDR2 SYGVKD. The chain's CDR3 is CAISGGRSYNEQFF. CDR3 coding DNA: TGTGCCATTTCAGGGGGGAGGTCCTACAATGAGCAGTTCTTC.

This clonotype was seen many times. This chain links TRBV7-2 with TRBJ1-1, with D uncertain. The CDR3 consists of 13 residues. The ends were cut back, 1 base at V and 0 bases at J, with 3 bases in the middle. Looked up from germline, CDR1 is SGHTA and CDR2 is FQGNSA. For the CDR3, the DNA is TGTGCCAGCAGCTTAGAGATGAACACTGAAGCTTTCTTT. This codes for CASSLEMNTEAFF. Full variable domain (remainder filled in from reference TRBV7-2 and TRBJ1-1): GAGVSQSPSNKVTEKGKDVELRCDPISGHTALYWYRQSLGQGLEFLIYFQGNSAPDKSGLPSDRFSAERTGGSVSTLTIQRTQQEDSAVYLCASSLEMNTEAFFGQGTRLTVV.

This chain connects TRBV5-5 to TRBJ1-2, with no clear D. The V gene's germline CDR1 is SGHKS and CDR2 YYEKEE (reference sequence). Deletions cut 0 bases from V and 4 bases from J, with 10 bases between. CDR3 length equals 14 residues. CDR3 region: CASSLAKGFYGYTF. CDR3 coding DNA: TGTGCCAGCAGCTTGGCAAAGGGCTTCTATGGCTACACCTTC.